The 27 T cell receptor beta chains below were found in one sample sequenced in a study of identical twins. TCRdb reprocessed the 5' RACE reads with MiXCR, giving one entry per CDR3 protein. The sample consists of 690,000 or so distinct CDR3 sequences, 6.1% of them appearing once. The sequencing sample was made of naive T cells sorted from blood. Receptors were obtained from a man aged 18 to 30 in good health.

This clonotype has a count of ten or more. J is TRBJ1-2 and V is TRBV4-1, with D possibly being TRBD1 (6 bases). V was pared by 2 bases and J by 4 bases, with 11 bases between. Per the germline V gene, CDR1 is MGHRA and CDR2 is YSYEKL. The CDR3 is made up of 14 amino acids. The CDR3 DNA follows: TGCGCCAGCAGCCAAACCCGAGGGGGCTATGGCTACACCTTC. Translating it yields CASSQTRGGYGYTF.

The DNA of the CDR3 is TGCAGTGCCTCCAAGACAGGGGCCGAGCAGTACTTC. It specifies CSASKTGAEQYF. This rearrangement joins TRBV20-1 to TRBJ2-7, with TRBD1 identical over 8 bases. V lost 6 bases and J lost 6; bases outside the gene matches: 7. The germline V gene encodes CDR1 DFQATT and CDR2 SNEGSKA (reference sequence). CDR3 length equals 12 residues.

The genes are TRBV7-2 and TRBJ2-5; 9 positions agree with TRBD2. Germline V gene sequence: CDR1 SGHTA, CDR2 FQGNSA. The CDR3 has 15 residues. V shed 1 base, J shed 4 bases, and the junction held 4 bases outside the gene matches. The CDR3 sequence is CASSLVAGVRETQYF. CDR3 DNA: TGTGCCAGCAGCTTAGTAGCGGGAGTCCGAGAGACCCAGTACTTC.

This clonotype came up many times. The rearrangement joins TRBV20-1 to TRBJ2-5; unclear D gene. Germline V CDR1 and CDR2: DFQATT, SNEGSKA (reference sequence). Trimming cost V 3 bases and J 2 bases, with 10 bases left between them. CDR3 length: 13 amino acids. CDR3: CSASRTAQETQYF. DNA of the CDR3: TGCAGTGCTAGTAGGACCGCTCAAGAGACCCAGTACTTC.

The chain joins TRBV11-2 to TRBJ2-5; no clear D. Deletions cut 3 bases from V and 4 bases from J, with 6 bases between. CDR1 SGHAT and CDR2 FQNNGV come from the germline V gene. The CDR3 is 12 amino acids. This CDR3 is CASSFMPETQYF. The CDR3 region has the DNA TGTGCCAGCAGCTTTATGCCAGAGACCCAGTACTTC.

This clonotype appeared many times. The chain uses TRBV4-2 and TRBJ2-7; tentative D call: TRBD2 (5 bases). This CDR3 has 16 amino acids. The V and J ends lost 1 base and 2 bases respectively, with 15 bases between them. CDR1 and CDR2 from the germline V gene are LGHNA and YNFKEQ. The chain's CDR3 is CASSQVEVTAAYEQYF. CDR3 DNA sequence: TGTGCCAGCAGCCAAGTGGAGGTCACAGCCGCCTACGAGCAGTACTTC.

This clonotype has more than one count but fewer than ten. The chain combines TRBV27 with TRBJ2-1, with TRBD2 identical over 8 bases. Unmatched junction bases numbered 7, after V lost 8 bases and J lost 4 bases. The CDR3 extends over 14 amino acids. Germline V gives CDR1 MNHEY, CDR2 SMNVEV (reference sequence). The CDR3 DNA is TGTGCCAGCGCGCTAGCGGGTGATTACAATGAGCAGTTCTTC. Its translation is CASALAGDYNEQFF.

This clonotype was seen ten or more times. The chain combines TRBV20-1 with TRBJ2-1, with 13 bases matching TRBD2. This CDR3 spans 14 amino acids. Germline CDR1 reads DFQATT; CDR2 reads SNEGSKA (reference sequence). V was clipped by 5 bases and J by 7 bases; unmatched bases: 5. In nucleotides, the CDR3 is TGCAGTGCTGCGACTAGCGGGAGGAGGAATGAGCAGTTCTTC. Translated: CSAATSGRRNEQFF.

This rearrangement joins TRBV15 to TRBJ1-2; perhaps TRBD1 as D (6 bases). CDR1 and CDR2 from the germline V gene are LNHNV and YYDKDF (reference sequence). V was cut by 1 base and J by 0 bases, with 6 bases left in between. The CDR3 runs 14 residues. CDR3 DNA: TGTGCCACCAGCAGAGGACAGGCTAACTATGGCTACACCTTC. Amino acids: CATSRGQANYGYTF.

This clonotype was picked up a small number of times. The chain joins TRBV27 to TRBJ1-5; possible D gene TRBD1, 6 bases. The ends were cut back, 2 bases at V and 4 bases at J, with 15 bases in the middle. Germline V lookup: CDR1 MNHEY, CDR2 SMNVEV (reference sequence). This CDR3 comprises 16 residues. The CDR3 region has the DNA TGTGCCAGCAGTTTAATTGGCACCCAGGGGAATCAGCCCCAGCATTTT. This sequence encodes CASSLIGTQGNQPQHF.

This clonotype was detected a few times. The rearrangement uses TRBV19 and TRBJ1-4, with D maybe TRBD1 (5 bases). Germline V CDR1 and CDR2: LNHDA, SQIVND (reference sequence). The V gene lost 7 bases and the J gene lost 0 bases, with 12 bases spanning the gap. This CDR3 contains 15 residues. CDR3 protein: CASTEMTATNEKLFF. The CDR3 region has the DNA TGTGCCAGTACCGAAATGACAGCAACTAATGAAAAACTGTTTTTT.

This clonotype has ten or more counts. The V call is TRBV12-3 or TRBV12-4, the J call TRBJ2-1; TRBD2 matches 11 bases. V lost 3 bases, J lost 12 bases, and 4 bases stayed unmatched. CDR3 length: 13 residues. Written as DNA, the CDR3 is TGTGCCAGCAGTTTCACTAGCGGGAGTTTGCAGTTCTTC. This sequence encodes CASSFTSGSLQFF.

V and J are TRBV13 and TRBJ2-7; maybe TRBD1 (5 bases). The CDR3 length is 15 residues. Trimming removed 7 bases from V and 6 bases from J, with 22 bases in between. The germline gives CDR1 PRHDT, CDR2 FYEKMQ (reference sequence). The CDR3: CASTLKGQGMGEQYF. The CDR3 DNA sequence: TGTGCCAGCACCCTTAAGGGGCAGGGCATGGGCGAGCAGTACTTC.

This clonotype was detected many times. The V gene is TRBV6-1, the J gene TRBJ2-2; D might be TRBD2 (5 bases). Trimming took 8 bases from V and 7 from J, leaving 23 bases between them. Germline assignment: CDR1 MNHNS and CDR2 SASEGT. The CDR3 spans 16 residues. CDR3 region: CASRARWRVLDGELFF. Written as DNA, the CDR3 is TGTGCCAGCCGAGCCCGGTGGCGGGTTCTGGACGGGGAGCTGTTTTTT.

This clonotype was seen repeatedly, ten times or more. The chain's CDR3 is CASSSLDRDSPLHF. The CDR3 DNA reads TGTGCCAGCAGTAGCCTGGACAGAGATTCACCCCTCCACTTT. The genes are TRBV27 and TRBJ1-6, with TRBD1 as a possible D gene (6 bases). V lost 5 bases to trimming and J lost 8 bases, with 13 bases between them. The CDR3 spans 14 residues. The V gene's germline CDR1 is MNHEY and CDR2 SMNVEV (reference sequence).

This clonotype appeared a few times. The V gene is TRBV12-3 or TRBV12-4, the J gene TRBJ2-7; 7 positions agree with TRBD1. CDR3 size: 15 residues. The ends lost 3 bases at V and 4 bases at J; junction bases unmatched: 9. The CDR3 loop is CASSLSRDRRYEQYF. The CDR3 coding sequence is TGTGCCAGCAGTTTGAGCCGGGACAGACGGTACGAGCAGTACTTC.

The chain has TRBV6-1 and TRBJ1-5; the match to TRBD1 covers 10 bases. V was clipped by 5 bases and J by 0 bases; unmatched bases: 10. CDR1 is MNHNS and CDR2 is SASEGT in the germline V gene. The CDR3 is 18 amino acids. CDR3 amino acids: CASSIRAGTGDSNQPQHF. DNA for the CDR3: TGTGCCAGCAGTATCCGCGCCGGGACAGGGGATAGCAATCAGCCCCAGCATTTT.

This clonotype was seen ten or more times. This chain connects TRBV11-2 to TRBJ1-2, with TRBD1 identical over 7 bases. CDR1 SGHAT and CDR2 FQNNGV come from the germline V gene. Unmatched junction bases numbered 3, after V lost 6 bases and J lost 2 bases. The CDR3 extends over 13 amino acids. The DNA for the CDR3 is TGTGCCAGCAGTTCGGACAGGAACTATGGCTACACCTTC. Its translation is CASSSDRNYGYTF.

This clonotype was counted at least ten times. V is TRBV4-3 and J is TRBJ2-1; D uncertain. Germline V gives CDR1 LGHNA, CDR2 YSLEER. Between the trimmed V and J ends, which lost 0 bases and 0 bases, there was a span of 6 bases. The CDR3 has 15 residues. The CDR3 DNA reads TGCGCCAGCAGCCAAGATTATCCCTCCTACAATGAGCAGTTCTTC. It translates to CASSQDYPSYNEQFF.

The table lists this clonotype with a few counts. The genes are TRBV14 and TRBJ2-7; D perhaps matches TRBD2 (6 bases). CDR3 size: 14 residues. V gave up 4 bases and J gave up 9 bases, with 19 bases separating them. Germline-derived CDR1 and CDR2 are SGHDN and FVKESK. This CDR3 is CASSRDSSRLGQYF. CDR3 sequence (DNA): TGTGCCAGCAGCCGGGACTCCAGCAGGCTAGGGCAGTACTTC.

There are a few counts of this clonotype. The rearrangement joins TRBV3-1 to TRBJ2-2, with 7 bases aligning to TRBD2. The V gene end was trimmed by 1 base and the J gene end by 4 bases; junction bases not matched to a gene: 3. Looked up from germline, CDR1 is LGHDT and CDR2 is YNNKEL (reference sequence). The CDR3 is 15 residues long. CDR3 bases: TGTGCCAGCAGCCAAGGAGGACTAGTCACCGGGGAGCTGTTTTTT. It is translated as CASSQGGLVTGELFF.

This clonotype turned up a few times. The V call is TRBV5-1, the J call TRBJ2-1; TRBD1 matches at 10 bases. The trim removed 6 bases at V and 7 bases at J, leaving 10 bases unmatched. The CDR3 length is 15 residues. CDR1 and CDR2 (germline): SGHRS, YFSETQ. CDR3 amino acids: CASNRDRGDINEQFF. In DNA, the CDR3 is TGCGCCAGCAACAGGGACAGGGGAGATATTAATGAGCAGTTCTTC.

This chain links TRBV7-9 with TRBJ2-1, with D perhaps being TRBD1 or TRBD2 (5 bases each). In germline, CDR1 is SEHNR, CDR2 FQNEAQ (reference sequence). The CDR3 covers 16 residues. Trimming cost V 0 bases and J 7 bases, with 16 bases left between them. CDR3 DNA sequence: TGTGCCAGCAGCTTAGCCGCGAGGGGATTCGGAAATGAGCAGTTCTTC. This codes for CASSLAARGFGNEQFF.

This clonotype was recorded at least ten times. This chain uses TRBV29-1 with TRBJ2-6; D unresolved. Germline CDR1 and CDR2: SQVTM and ANQGSEA. This CDR3 has 15 amino acids. V was clipped by 0 bases and J by 2 bases, with 8 bases between them. The CDR3 region has the DNA TGCAGCGTTGAAGAACTGGACCCTGGGGCCAACGTCCTGACTTTC. Its translation is CSVEELDPGANVLTF. The whole variable domain, filled in from reference TRBV29-1 and TRBJ2-6, reads SAVISQKPSRDICQRGTSLTIQCQVDSQVTMMFWYRQQPGQSLTLIATANQGSEATYESGFVIDKFPISRPNLTFSTLTVSNMSPEDSSIYLCSVEELDPGANVLTFGAGSRLTVL.

This clonotype turned up a few times. The rearrangement joins TRBV24-1 to TRBJ2-2; D gene uncertain. The V gene lost 4 bases and the J gene lost 4 bases, with 15 bases spanning the gap. The germline V gene encodes CDR1 KGHDR and CDR2 SFDVKD. The CDR3 loop spans 16 amino acids. This CDR3 reads CATSDPTFQATGELFF. The CDR3 nucleotides are TGTGCCACCAGTGACCCAACCTTTCAGGCCACCGGGGAGCTGTTTTTT.

This clonotype appeared a few times. The genes are TRBV12-3 or TRBV12-4 and TRBJ1-6; TRBD1 is a possible D gene (6 bases). V was pared by 5 bases and J by 6 bases, with 14 bases between. The CDR3 is made up of 15 amino acids. CDR3 in amino acids: CASSRGQGINSPLHF. CDR3 DNA sequence: TGTGCCAGCAGTCGAGGTCAGGGGATTAATTCACCCCTCCACTTT.

This clonotype was seen repeatedly, ten times or more. The chain joins TRBV29-1 to TRBJ2-1; D possibly corresponds to TRBD1 (6 bases). The CDR3 consists of 14 residues. The V gene lost 4 bases and the J gene lost 10 bases, with 20 bases spanning the gap. Germline CDR1 reads SQVTM; CDR2 reads ANQGSEA. The CDR3 nucleotides read TGCAGCGTTGTCTTGGAAAGAACAGGGACAGAGCAGTTCTTC. Protein: CSVVLERTGTEQFF.